The rows below give T cell receptor beta chains drawn from one sample of a study of T cells after yellow fever vaccination. Using its own MiXCR run on the 5' RACE reads, TCRdb lists one record per CDR3 protein. The sample yields 240,000 or so distinct CDR3 sequences, 6.5% to 8.5% seen once. Source: CD4+ T cells sorted from PBMCs, taken 15 days after the yellow fever booster vaccination. These TCRs come from a man aged 25 to 45 who received the YFV17D yellow fever vaccine. Both conserved end residues are part of each CDR3. The order of the fields is V gene, J gene, D gene, clone size, CDR3 DNA, CDR3 protein. D genes are given only for firm matches. Clone size, where shown, is once, few, many, or a class for clones that have expanded.

v_call: TRBV5-8; j_call: TRBJ2-7; d_call: NA; clone_size: NA; cdr3_nt: TGTGCCAGCAGTATCGGGAGCCTAATTTCCATAGTGTCCTACGAGCAGTACTTC; cdr3_aa: CASSIGSLISIVSYEQYF
v_call: TRBV14; j_call: TRBJ2-7; d_call: NA; clone_size: many; cdr3_nt: TGTGCCAGCAGCCAAGATCCAACAGCCTACGAGCAGTACTTC; cdr3_aa: CASSQDPTAYEQYF
v_call: TRBV5-4; j_call: TRBJ2-5; d_call: TRBD1; clone_size: NA; cdr3_nt: TGTGCCATCAGCCCTGACAGGGGGCGCGCAGAGACCCAGTACTTC; cdr3_aa: CAISPDRGRAETQYF
v_call: TRBV19; j_call: TRBJ2-6; d_call: TRBD2; clone_size: few; cdr3_nt: TGTGCCAGTAGAACACGGTCGGCGGGGGTCGGGGCCAACGTCCTGACTTTC; cdr3_aa: CASRTRSAGVGANVLTF
v_call: TRBV20-1; j_call: TRBJ2-3; d_call: NA; clone_size: NA; cdr3_nt: TGCAGTGCTAACGAGCGGCCCACAGATACGCAGTATTTT; cdr3_aa: CSANERPTDTQYF
v_call: TRBV20-1; j_call: TRBJ2-1; d_call: TRBD2; clone_size: NA; cdr3_nt: TGCAGTGCCTATTACGGGACTAGCGGCAATGAGCAGTTCTTC; cdr3_aa: CSAYYGTSGNEQFF
v_call: TRBV27; j_call: TRBJ1-5; d_call: TRBD1; clone_size: NA; cdr3_nt: TGTGCCAGCACGGACAGGGGGCACAATCAGCCCCAGCATTTT; cdr3_aa: CASTDRGHNQPQHF
v_call: TRBV20-1; j_call: TRBJ2-5; d_call: NA; clone_size: many; cdr3_nt: TGCAGTGGTCAAAGAGGAGGAGAGACCCAGTACTTC; cdr3_aa: CSGQRGGETQYF
v_call: TRBV4-3; j_call: TRBJ2-1; d_call: NA; clone_size: NA; cdr3_nt: TGCGCCAGCAAGAAGGACAGGATGGCTAGCGCCGAGCAGTTCTTC; cdr3_aa: CASKKDRMASAEQFF
v_call: TRBV7-6; j_call: TRBJ1-4; d_call: NA; clone_size: NA; cdr3_nt: TGTGCCAGCAGCTTTGGACAGCGTAATGAAAAACTGTTTTTT; cdr3_aa: CASSFGQRNEKLFF
v_call: TRBV15; j_call: TRBJ2-7; d_call: NA; clone_size: NA; cdr3_nt: TGTGCCACCAGCAGACCCGGTGGCTCCTACGAGCAGTACTTC; cdr3_aa: CATSRPGGSYEQYF
v_call: TRBV6-1; j_call: TRBJ2-7; d_call: TRBD1; clone_size: few; cdr3_nt: TGTGCCAGCAGCCGGGGACAGGGGGCGTCCTACGAGCAGTACTTC; cdr3_aa: CASSRGQGASYEQYF
v_call: TRBV6-5; j_call: TRBJ2-7; d_call: TRBD2; clone_size: many; cdr3_nt: TGTGCCACCTTCAGAGAGGGAGGGTCGGGACCGACCTACGAGCAGTACTTC; cdr3_aa: CATFREGGSGPTYEQYF
v_call: TRBV20-1; j_call: TRBJ2-5; d_call: NA; clone_size: few; cdr3_nt: TGCAGTGCTAGAGGCCCCATATTCCCTCAAGAGACCCAGTACTTC; cdr3_aa: CSARGPIFPQETQYF
v_call: TRBV7-2; j_call: TRBJ2-5; d_call: NA; clone_size: once; cdr3_nt: TGTGCCAGCAATCCGGGAAGGGGACAAGAGACCCAGTACTTC; cdr3_aa: CASNPGRGQETQYF
v_call: TRBV3-1; j_call: TRBJ1-4; d_call: NA; clone_size: NA; cdr3_nt: TGTGCCAGCAGCCTCGGGGGGACCCCCCCAGCTAATGAAAAACTGTTTTTT; cdr3_aa: CASSLGGTPPANEKLFF
v_call: TRBV10-3; j_call: TRBJ2-7; d_call: TRBD2; clone_size: NA; cdr3_nt: TGTGCCATCAGTGAACCAAGCGGGAGGGACGAGCAGTACTTC; cdr3_aa: CAISEPSGRDEQYF
v_call: TRBV9; j_call: TRBJ2-7; d_call: NA; clone_size: NA; cdr3_nt: TGTGCCAGCAGCGTAAGTTTAGGACACGAGCAGTACTTC; cdr3_aa: CASSVSLGHEQYF
v_call: TRBV11-2; j_call: TRBJ2-1; d_call: TRBD2; clone_size: many; cdr3_nt: TGTGCCAGCAGCTTCGCCGGGACTAGTGTGTTCTTC; cdr3_aa: CASSFAGTSVFF
v_call: TRBV7-6; j_call: TRBJ1-4; d_call: NA; clone_size: few; cdr3_nt: TGTGCCAGCAGCTTGGAGGAGCGTAGCAATGAAAAACTGTTTTTT; cdr3_aa: CASSLEERSNEKLFF
v_call: TRBV29-1; j_call: TRBJ1-1; d_call: NA; clone_size: few; cdr3_nt: TGCAGCGTAGGTGAAGCTTTCTTT; cdr3_aa: CSVGEAFF
v_call: TRBV28; j_call: TRBJ1-1; d_call: TRBD1; clone_size: NA; cdr3_nt: TGTGCCAGCACCCAGGACAGGGTCACTGAAGCTTTCTTT; cdr3_aa: CASTQDRVTEAFF
v_call: TRBV19; j_call: TRBJ2-1; d_call: TRBD2; clone_size: NA; cdr3_nt: TGTGCCAGTAGTAACGGGTTTGCGGGAGTGCCTCATGAGCAGTTCTTC; cdr3_aa: CASSNGFAGVPHEQFF
v_call: TRBV7-2; j_call: TRBJ2-5; d_call: NA; clone_size: NA; cdr3_nt: TGTGCCAGCAGCCCCCAGGGGGGGCTCCAAGAGACCCAGTACTTC; cdr3_aa: CASSPQGGLQETQYF
v_call: TRBV29-1; j_call: TRBJ2-1; d_call: TRBD2; clone_size: many; cdr3_nt: TGCAGCGTTGATTACGTTGTCGGGGGGGTACACAATGAGCAGTTCTTC; cdr3_aa: CSVDYVVGGVHNEQFF
v_call: TRBV10-1; j_call: TRBJ2-3; d_call: NA; clone_size: NA; cdr3_nt: TGCGCCAGCAGTGAGTCTGGGGGCGGTACGCAGTATTTT; cdr3_aa: CASSESGGGTQYF
v_call: TRBV11-2; j_call: TRBJ1-2; d_call: NA; clone_size: NA; cdr3_nt: TGTGCCAGCAGTTTCAGGGGTGGTGGCTACACCTTC; cdr3_aa: CASSFRGGGYTF
v_call: TRBV7-2; j_call: TRBJ2-7; d_call: TRBD2; clone_size: NA; cdr3_nt: TGTGCCAGCAGCTTAAGTAGCGGGAGAACCGAGCAGTACTTC; cdr3_aa: CASSLSSGRTEQYF
v_call: TRBV5-6; j_call: TRBJ2-5; d_call: TRBD2; clone_size: NA; cdr3_nt: TGTGCCAGCAGCTTCGGGACTAGCGGGCGGGGAGAGACCCAGTACTTC; cdr3_aa: CASSFGTSGRGETQYF
v_call: TRBV5-1; j_call: TRBJ2-1; d_call: TRBD2; clone_size: many; cdr3_nt: TGCGCCAGCAGCTTGGCGGGGACTAGCGGGAAGGATGAGCAGTTCTTC; cdr3_aa: CASSLAGTSGKDEQFF